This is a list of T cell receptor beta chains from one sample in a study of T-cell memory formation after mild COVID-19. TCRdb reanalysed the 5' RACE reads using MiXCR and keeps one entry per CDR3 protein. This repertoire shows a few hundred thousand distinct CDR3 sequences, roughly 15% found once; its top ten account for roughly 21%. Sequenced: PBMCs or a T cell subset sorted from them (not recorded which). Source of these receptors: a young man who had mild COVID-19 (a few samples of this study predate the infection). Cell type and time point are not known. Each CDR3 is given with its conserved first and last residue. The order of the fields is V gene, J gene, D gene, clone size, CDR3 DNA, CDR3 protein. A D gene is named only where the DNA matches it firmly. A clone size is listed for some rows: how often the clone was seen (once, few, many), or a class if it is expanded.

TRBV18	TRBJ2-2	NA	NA	TGTGCCAGCTCGCCAAGGGGGATAGAGACCGGGGAGCTGTTTTTT	CASSPRGIETGELFF
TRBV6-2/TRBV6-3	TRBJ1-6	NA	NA	TGTGCCAGCAGTTACTCGGGCCAGGTTGATCTCCACTTT	CASSYSGQVDLHF
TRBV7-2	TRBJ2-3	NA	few	TGTGCCAGCAGCTCGACAGTCACAGATACGCAGTATTTT	CASSSTVTDTQYF
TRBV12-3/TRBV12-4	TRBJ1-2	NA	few	TGTGCCAGCAGTTTCTTTCCGGGGGCGGATGGCTACACCTTC	CASSFFPGADGYTF
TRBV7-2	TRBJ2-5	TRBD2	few	TGTGCCAGCAGCGAGGGACTAGCAGGGTGGGAGACCCAGTACTTC	CASSEGLAGWETQYF
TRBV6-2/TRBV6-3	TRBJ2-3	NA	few	TGTGCCAGCAAGCTAACGGGGACAGATACGCAGTATTTT	CASKLTGTDTQYF
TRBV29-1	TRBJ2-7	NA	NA	TGCAGCGCCTGGGACGGGCAGTTCTACGAGCAGTACTTC	CSAWDGQFYEQYF
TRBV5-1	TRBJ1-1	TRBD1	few	TGCGCCAGCAGCTTCGGCGGGACAGGGGCGAACACTGAAGCTTTCTTT	CASSFGGTGANTEAFF
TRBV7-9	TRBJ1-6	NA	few	TGTGCCAGCAGCCCGACTGCCGGAGGCTCACCCCTCCACTTT	CASSPTAGGSPLHF
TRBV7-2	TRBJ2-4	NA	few	TGTGCCAGCAGCCCAACAGGGAGGCAAAACATTCAGTACTTC	CASSPTGRQNIQYF
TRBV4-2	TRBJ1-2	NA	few	TGTGCCAGCAGCCGCCGGCACACGGGGGATTCTAACTATGGCTACACCTTC	CASSRRHTGDSNYGYTF
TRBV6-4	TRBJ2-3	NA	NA	TGTGCCAGCAGTGACAAAAGCGAGGGCACAGATACGCAGTATTTT	CASSDKSEGTDTQYF
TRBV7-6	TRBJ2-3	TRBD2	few	TGTGCCAGCAGGCGACTAGCGGGGGAATCCACAGATACGCAGTATTTT	CASRRLAGESTDTQYF
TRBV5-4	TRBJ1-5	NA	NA	TGTGCCAGCAGCTTGTCGCCCCAGCAGGGGCAGCCCCAGCATTTT	CASSLSPQQGQPQHF
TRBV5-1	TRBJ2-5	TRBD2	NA	TGCGCCAGCAGCCAGGGACTAGGCGGTGAGACCCAGTACTTC	CASSQGLGGETQYF
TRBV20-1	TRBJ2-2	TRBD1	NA	TGCAGTGCTAGAGAAACAGGGGGCGCCGCCGGGGAGCTGTTTTTT	CSARETGGAAGELFF
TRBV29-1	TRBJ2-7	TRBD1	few	TGCAGCGTTGAAAGAGGGGCGACAGGGGTCGAGCAGTACTTC	CSVERGATGVEQYF
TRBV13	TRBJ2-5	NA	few	TGTGCCAGCAGCTTAAAACTAGGACGGGCCGAGACCCAGTACTTC	CASSLKLGRAETQYF
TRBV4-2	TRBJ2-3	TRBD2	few	TGTGCCAGCAGCCAAGACGCATTAAGCGGGGGGACAGATACGCAGTATTTT	CASSQDALSGGTDTQYF
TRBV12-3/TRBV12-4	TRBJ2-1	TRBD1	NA	TGTGCCAGCAGTTTTAGGACAGGGTCGGGCAATGAGCAGTTCTTC	CASSFRTGSGNEQFF
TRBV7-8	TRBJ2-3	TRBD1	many	TGTGCCAGCAGCCCAGGGACAGATAGAGTCACAGATACGCAGTATTTT	CASSPGTDRVTDTQYF
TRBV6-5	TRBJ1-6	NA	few	TGTGCCAGCAGTCGGTCGACAGGCGTTCGGTCACCCCTCCACTTT	CASSRSTGVRSPLHF
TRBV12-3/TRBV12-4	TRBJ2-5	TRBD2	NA	TGTGCCAGCAGTTCGGGGGGAAATGCGGAGACCCAGTACTTC	CASSSGGNAETQYF
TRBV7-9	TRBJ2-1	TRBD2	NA	TGTGCCAGCAGCCCCGGTGGACTAGTAGTTCTGTTCTTC	CASSPGGLVVLFF
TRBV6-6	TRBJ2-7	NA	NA	TGTGCCAGCAGTTGGGAGGACTACGAGCAGTACTTC	CASSWEDYEQYF
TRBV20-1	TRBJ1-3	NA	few	TGCAGTGCTAGAGGCCCCCTCTCTGGAAACACCATATATTTT	CSARGPLSGNTIYF
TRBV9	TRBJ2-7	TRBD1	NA	TGTGCCAGCAGCGTAGGATTTCCGGGACAGGGTGTCTACGAGCAGTACTTC	CASSVGFPGQGVYEQYF
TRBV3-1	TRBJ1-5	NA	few	TGTGCCAGCAGCCTGTCAATAGCTCAGCCCCAGCATTTT	CASSLSIAQPQHF
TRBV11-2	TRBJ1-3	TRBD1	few	TGTGCCAGCAGCCCCTGGACAGGGGACACCATATATTTT	CASSPWTGDTIYF
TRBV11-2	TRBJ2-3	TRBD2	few	TGTGCCAGCAGCTTAGGCCCCTACCTAGCGGGGGGGAGCACAGATACGCAGTATTTT	CASSLGPYLAGGSTDTQYF
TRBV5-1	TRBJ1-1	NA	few	TGCGCCAGCAGCTTGTTAACACCTGATATGAACACTGAAGCTTTCTTT	CASSLLTPDMNTEAFF
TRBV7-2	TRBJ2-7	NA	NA	TGTGCCAGCAGCTTAGATCGCACAGTCGGCTACGAGCAGTACTTC	CASSLDRTVGYEQYF
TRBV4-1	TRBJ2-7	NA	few	TGCGCCAGCAGCGAGAGGTCAGGGATAACCTACGAGCAGTACTTC	CASSERSGITYEQYF
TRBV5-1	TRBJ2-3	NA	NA	TGCGCCAGCAGCAACGGGGGTGTCACAGATACGCAGTATTTT	CASSNGGVTDTQYF
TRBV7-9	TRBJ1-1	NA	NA	TGTGCCAGCAGCTTAGGGTCCCTAACCGTGAACACTGAAGCTTTCTTT	CASSLGSLTVNTEAFF
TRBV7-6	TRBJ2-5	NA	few	TGTGCCAGCAGCTCCTTAGTGAAGGAGACCCAGTACTTC	CASSSLVKETQYF
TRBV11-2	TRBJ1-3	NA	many	TGTGCCAGCAGCTCCCGCTGGGCGGGCAGCTCTGGAAACACCATATATTTT	CASSSRWAGSSGNTIYF
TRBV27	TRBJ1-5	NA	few	TGTGCCAGCAGTTTTGGGTCTGGGGGGCCCCAGCATTTT	CASSFGSGGPQHF
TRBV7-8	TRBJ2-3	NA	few	TGTGCCAGCAGGGGCGAGGGCCGCGACACAGATACGCAGTATTTT	CASRGEGRDTDTQYF
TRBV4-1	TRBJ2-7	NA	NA	TGCGCCAGCAGCCAAGGAACGGCCAGAGCCTACGAGCAGTACTTC	CASSQGTARAYEQYF
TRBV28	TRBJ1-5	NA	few	TGTGCCAGCAGCCCGCCGGTGAGCAATCAGCCCCAGCATTTT	CASSPPVSNQPQHF
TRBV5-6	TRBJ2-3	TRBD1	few	TGTGCCAGCAGCTACTCTGGGACAGTCACAGATACGCAGTATTTT	CASSYSGTVTDTQYF
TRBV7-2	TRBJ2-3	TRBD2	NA	TGTGCCAGCAGATTTGGGGCGGGGGGAAGAGATACGCAGTATTTT	CASRFGAGGRDTQYF
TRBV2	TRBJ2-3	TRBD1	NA	TGTGCCAGCTTGATGACAGGGGAGCGTTATACGCAGTATTTT	CASLMTGERYTQYF